A single TCR beta chain is shown here with its context. Its antigen is unknown. This specimen belongs to a study of shared clonotypes between healthy human individuals. Study findings and constraints: Few donors restricted represented genetic and exposure-history diversity. The study found roughly 5.3% of naive CD4 clonotypes shared across four donors.

The authors' processing: ImmunoSEQ output held junction-only sequences without quality scores, so filtering differed. Generated by immunoSEQ multiplex PCR, the TCRdb table keeps only in-frame clones and is missing some. Clone size and V and J calls were adopted from that table, with D and trimming inferred from the DNA. This sample has over a million clones, with around 78% found just once. Healthy HIV-negative adults without recent acute infections or vaccinations served as donors. Germline CDR1 SQVTM, CDR2 ANQGSEA. The CDR3 runs to 13 residues. V shed 7 bases, J shed 5 bases, and the junction held 9 bases outside the gene matches.

The chain recombines TRBV29-1 with TRBJ1-1; 8 bases agree with TRBD1. The TCR was taken from a man between 18 and 35 years old in good health. Some clones in this sample may be carry-over from other donors' samples. Sequencing was performed on memory CD4+ T cells from PBMCs. Specified subset: CD45RA-negative fraction. In nucleotides, the CDR3 is TGCAGCGGGGCCGGACAGGGAGAAACTGAAGCTTTCTTT. This codes for CSGAGQGETEAFF.